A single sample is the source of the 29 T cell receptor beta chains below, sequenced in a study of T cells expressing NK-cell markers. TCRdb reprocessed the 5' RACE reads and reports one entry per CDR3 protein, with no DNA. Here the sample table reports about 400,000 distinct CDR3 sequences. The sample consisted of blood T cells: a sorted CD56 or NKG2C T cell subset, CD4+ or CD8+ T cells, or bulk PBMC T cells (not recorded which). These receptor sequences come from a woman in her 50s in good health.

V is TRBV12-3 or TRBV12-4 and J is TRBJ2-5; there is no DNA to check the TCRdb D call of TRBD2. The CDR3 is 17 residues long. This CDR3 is CASSIHASGRTQETQYF.

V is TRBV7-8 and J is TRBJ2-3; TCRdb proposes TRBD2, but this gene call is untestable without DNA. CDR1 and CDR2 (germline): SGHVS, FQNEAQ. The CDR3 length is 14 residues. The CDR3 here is CASSSSSGLDTQYF. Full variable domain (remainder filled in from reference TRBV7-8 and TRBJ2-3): GAGVSQSPRYKVAKRGQDVALRCDPISGHVSLFWYQQALGQGPEFLTYFQNEAQLDKSGLPSDRFFAERPEGSVSTLKIQRTQQEDSAVYLCASSSSSGLDTQYFGPGTRLTVL.

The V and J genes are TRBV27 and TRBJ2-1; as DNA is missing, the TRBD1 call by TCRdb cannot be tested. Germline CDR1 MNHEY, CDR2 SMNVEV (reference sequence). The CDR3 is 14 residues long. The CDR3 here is CASGRPPLGNEQFF.

CDR3 residues: CATSTSGSYNEQFF. The chain uses TRBV19 and TRBJ2-1; TCRdb reports TRBD2, a call that lacks DNA to check it against. This CDR3 contains 14 residues. CDR1 LNHDA and CDR2 SQIVND come from the germline V gene (reference sequence).

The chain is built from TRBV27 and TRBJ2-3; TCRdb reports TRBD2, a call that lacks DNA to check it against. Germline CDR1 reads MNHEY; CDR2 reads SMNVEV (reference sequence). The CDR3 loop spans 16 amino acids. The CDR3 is CASHRIAGRSTDTQYF.

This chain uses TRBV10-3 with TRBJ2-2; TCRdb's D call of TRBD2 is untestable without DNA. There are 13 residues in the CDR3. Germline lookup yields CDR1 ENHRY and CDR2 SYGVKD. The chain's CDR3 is CAIKELALGELFF.

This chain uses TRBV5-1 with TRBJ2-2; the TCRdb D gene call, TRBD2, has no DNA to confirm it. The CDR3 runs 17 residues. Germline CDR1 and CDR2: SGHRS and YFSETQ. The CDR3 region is CASSPGGGAMDTGELFF.

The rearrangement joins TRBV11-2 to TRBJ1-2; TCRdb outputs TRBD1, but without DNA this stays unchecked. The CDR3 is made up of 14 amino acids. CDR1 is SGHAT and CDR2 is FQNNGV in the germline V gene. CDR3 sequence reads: CASSGSRGDYGYTF.

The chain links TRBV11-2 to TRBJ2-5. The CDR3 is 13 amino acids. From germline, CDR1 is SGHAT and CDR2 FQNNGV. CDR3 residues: CASSFGNGETQYF.

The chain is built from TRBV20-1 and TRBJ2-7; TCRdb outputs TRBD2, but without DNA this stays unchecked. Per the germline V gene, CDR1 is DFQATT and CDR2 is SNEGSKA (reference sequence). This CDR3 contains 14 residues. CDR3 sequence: CSARERSGPREQYF.

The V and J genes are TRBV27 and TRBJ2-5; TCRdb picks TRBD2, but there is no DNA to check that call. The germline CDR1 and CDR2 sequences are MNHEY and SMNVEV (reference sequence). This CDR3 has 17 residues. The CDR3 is CASSPTSGRIRLETQYF.

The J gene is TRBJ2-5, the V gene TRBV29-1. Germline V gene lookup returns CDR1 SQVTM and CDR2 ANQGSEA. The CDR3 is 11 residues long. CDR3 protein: CSVVAAETQYF.

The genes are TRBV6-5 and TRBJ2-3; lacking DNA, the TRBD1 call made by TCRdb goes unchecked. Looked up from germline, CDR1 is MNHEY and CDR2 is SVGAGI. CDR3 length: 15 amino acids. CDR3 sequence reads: CASSYTGGHTDTQYF.

CDR3 in amino acids: CSARMPATSEAFF. The rearrangement uses TRBV20-1 and TRBJ1-1. The CDR3 extends over 13 amino acids. CDR1 is DFQATT and CDR2 is SNEGSKA in the germline V gene (reference sequence).

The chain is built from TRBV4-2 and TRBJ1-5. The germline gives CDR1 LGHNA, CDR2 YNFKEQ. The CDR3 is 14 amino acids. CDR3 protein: CASSQGRDHQPQHF.

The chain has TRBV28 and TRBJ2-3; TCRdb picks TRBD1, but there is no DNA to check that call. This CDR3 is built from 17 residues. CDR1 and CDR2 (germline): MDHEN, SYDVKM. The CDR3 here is CASFDRGFSIGTDTQYF.

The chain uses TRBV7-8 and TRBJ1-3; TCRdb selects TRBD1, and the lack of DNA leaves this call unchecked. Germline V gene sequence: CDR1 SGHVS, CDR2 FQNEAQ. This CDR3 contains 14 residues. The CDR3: CASRGRNSGNTIYF.

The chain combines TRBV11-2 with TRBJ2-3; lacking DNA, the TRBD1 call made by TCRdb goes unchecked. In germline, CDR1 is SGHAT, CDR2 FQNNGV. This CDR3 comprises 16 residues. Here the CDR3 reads CASSWGTDIPTDTQYF.

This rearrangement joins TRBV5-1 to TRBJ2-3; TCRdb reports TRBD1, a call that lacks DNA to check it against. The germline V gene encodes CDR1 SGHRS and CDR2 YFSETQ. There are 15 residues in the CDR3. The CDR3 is CAGAITGGGTDTQYF.

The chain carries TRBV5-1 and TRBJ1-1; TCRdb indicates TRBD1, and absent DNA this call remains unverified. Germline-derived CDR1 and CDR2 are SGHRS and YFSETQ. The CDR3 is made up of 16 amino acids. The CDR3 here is CASSLAPTGMNTEAFF.

The CDR3 sequence is CSATDRRVTNEKLFF. The J gene is TRBJ1-4, the V gene TRBV20-1; TCRdb outputs TRBD1, but without DNA this stays unchecked. The CDR3 consists of 15 residues. Germline CDR1 DFQATT, CDR2 SNEGSKA (reference sequence).

CDR3 region: CASSYGQRMAFF. This chain joins TRBV6-6 and TRBJ1-1; without DNA, the TCRdb call of TRBD1 cannot be checked. The CDR3 sequence is 12 residues long. Germline V gives CDR1 MNHNY, CDR2 SVGAGI (reference sequence).

Here the CDR3 reads CASSLGLVSGANVLTF. This rearrangement joins TRBV11-2 to TRBJ2-6; no DNA is available, so the TRBD2 call from TCRdb remains unchecked. The CDR3 consists of 16 residues. Germline assignment: CDR1 SGHAT and CDR2 FQNNGV.

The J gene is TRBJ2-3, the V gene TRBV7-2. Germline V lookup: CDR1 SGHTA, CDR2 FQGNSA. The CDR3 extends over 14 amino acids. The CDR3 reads CASSSPTKEDTQYF.

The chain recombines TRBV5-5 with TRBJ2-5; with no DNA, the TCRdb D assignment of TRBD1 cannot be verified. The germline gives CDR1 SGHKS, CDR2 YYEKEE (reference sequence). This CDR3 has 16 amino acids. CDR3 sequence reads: CASSQNGRGVGETQYF.

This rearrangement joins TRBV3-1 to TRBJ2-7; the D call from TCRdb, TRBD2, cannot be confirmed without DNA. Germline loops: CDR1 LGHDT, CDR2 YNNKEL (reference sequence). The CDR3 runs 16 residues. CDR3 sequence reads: CASSQDVASGSYEQYF.

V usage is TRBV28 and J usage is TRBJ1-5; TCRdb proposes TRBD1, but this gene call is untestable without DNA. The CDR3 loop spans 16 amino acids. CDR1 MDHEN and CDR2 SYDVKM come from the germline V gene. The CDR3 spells CASSRGNSARNQPQHF. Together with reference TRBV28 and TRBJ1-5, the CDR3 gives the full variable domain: DVKVTQSSRYLVKRTGEKVFLECVQDMDHENMFWYRQDPGLGLRLIYFSYDVKMKEKGDIPEGYSVSREKKERFSLILESASTNQTSMYLCASSRGNSARNQPQHFGDGTRLSIL.

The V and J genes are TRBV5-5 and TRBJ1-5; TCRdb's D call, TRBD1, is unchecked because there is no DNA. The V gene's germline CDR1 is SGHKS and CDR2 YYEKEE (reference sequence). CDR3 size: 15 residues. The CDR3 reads CASSTVGQVHQPQHF. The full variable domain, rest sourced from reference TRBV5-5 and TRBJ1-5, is DAGVTQSPTHLIKTRGQQVTLRCSPISGHKSVSWYQQVLGQGPQFIFQYYEKEERGRGNFPDRFSARQFPNYSSELNVNALLLGDSALYLCASSTVGQVHQPQHFGDGTRLSIL.

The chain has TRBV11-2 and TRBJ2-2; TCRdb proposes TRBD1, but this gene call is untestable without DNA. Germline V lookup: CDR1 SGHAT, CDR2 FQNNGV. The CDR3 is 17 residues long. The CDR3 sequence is CASSQGGGALWTGELFF.